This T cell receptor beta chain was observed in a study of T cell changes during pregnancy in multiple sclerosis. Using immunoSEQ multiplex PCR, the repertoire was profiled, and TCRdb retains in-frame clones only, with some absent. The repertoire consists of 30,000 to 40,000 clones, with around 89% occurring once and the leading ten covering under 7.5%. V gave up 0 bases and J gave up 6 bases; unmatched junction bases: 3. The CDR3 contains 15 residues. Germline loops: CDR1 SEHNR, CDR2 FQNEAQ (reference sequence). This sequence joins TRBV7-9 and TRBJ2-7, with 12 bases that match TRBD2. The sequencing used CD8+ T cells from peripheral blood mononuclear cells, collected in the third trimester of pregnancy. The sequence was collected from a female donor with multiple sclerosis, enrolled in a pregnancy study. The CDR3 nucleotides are TGTGCCAGCAGCTTAGCGACTAGCGGGGGTCGCGAGCAGTACTTC. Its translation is CASSLATSGGREQYF.